This T cell receptor beta chain was identified during a study of CD8 T cells in Susac syndrome. When the RNA was reverse transcribed, random hexamers were used with an input of roughly 0.45 to 1 ug. Using its own MiXCR run on the immunoSEQ multiplex PCR reads, TCRdb lists one record per CDR3 protein. Among approximately 300,000 distinct CDR3 sequences listed, approximately 85% were seen once. This clonotype was recorded once. This CDR3 is built from 14 residues. The V segment lost 0 bases and the J segment 4 bases; nucleotides outside the gene matches: 6. The germline gives CDR1 SQVTM, CDR2 ANQGSEA. Sequencing of TCR beta was performed on blood CD8+ and CD4+ T cells.

This chain joins TRBV29-1 and TRBJ2-7; TRBD1 aligns across 7 bases. This TCR came from a human donor with multiple sclerosis. The sample comprised CD8+ T cells from PBMCs. For the CDR3, the DNA is TGCAGCGTTGAAGATACCGGCAGGGGGTACGAGCAGTACTTC. Its protein product is CSVEDTGRGYEQYF.